The sequence of this T cell receptor (beta chain) was determined in a study of neoadjuvant anti-PD-1 for oral cavity cancer (dated by TCRdb to about 2021). Regarding the study in general: Before curative-intent surgical resection, most patients were given three to four biweekly doses of nivolumab at 3 mg/kg. Patients who did not progress were given a fourth nivolumab dose at about day 43 and had definitive surgical resection on days 50-56. Under RECIST 1.1, a patient counted as a responder if showing complete response, partial response or stable disease, and as a non-responder if showing progression. The parent correlative cohort included roughly 12 patients, with an approximately 34% response rate.

What the authors observed across the whole study: Higher pretreatment blood Treg/Th17 ratios correlated with higher pretreatment blood TCRbeta clonality and lower post-treatment tumor TCRbeta clonality. Only three patients per response group were included in the TCR analyses, and the authors called for validation in larger cohorts. Within PBMCs, T cell clonality (Gini index) was significantly higher in non-responders than responders after neoadjuvant nivolumab.

This specimen's time point label, interpreted: after neoadjuvant nivolumab, at surgical resection. The patients had newly diagnosed stage II-IVA oral cavity squamous cell carcinoma and had not received any prior systemic or radiation treatment. The cohort consisted of patients with HPV-negative, locally advanced oral cavity squamous cell carcinoma. Peripheral blood mononuclear cells were analyzed directly, without maintenance or expansion in culture. Samples came from a longitudinal correlative study of a single-arm phase II trial of neoadjuvant nivolumab in oral cavity squamous cell carcinoma. Genomic DNA-based TCRbeta sequencing was performed on subject-matched pre- and post-treatment PBMCs and tumors from three responders and three non-responders. Peripheral blood mononuclear cells were collected before nivolumab treatment and again after treatment, at the time of surgery. The Maxwell RSC DNA from Cells kit was used to extract genomic DNA from PBMCs.

Concerning this clone itself: What antigen it recognizes has not been identified. No base qualities exist here, and no much larger clone lies one base off it.

The CDR3 has 16 amino acids, counting the end cysteine and phenylalanine. Only CDR3 DNA remains: 48 bases, in frame from the first base. CDR1 and CDR2, looked up from the germline V gene (reference sequence), are SGHNT and YYREEE. Germline trimming: 6 bases from V, 0 bases from J; junction bases outside gene matches: 6. For deep sequencing, PBMC libraries mostly used roughly 0.5 ug of input genomic DNA, with six replicates for each sample. The immunoSEQ hsTCRbeta kit was used to prepare TCRbeta libraries according to the manufacturer's instructions. Sequencing of the completed libraries took place using an Illumina NovaSeq 6000 S4 flow cell after they had been pooled to about 3 nM. Turning to the authors' computational methods: Raw data preprocessing and quality control were performed with the immunoSEQ Analyzer. The analysis was restricted to productive rearrangements, with each unique CDR3 amino acid sequence defining a clonotype. Using the R package tcR, the researchers computed the Gini-Simpson index as their estimate of repertoire clonality. Student's t test was used to compare Gini indices, while Pearson correlation assessed associations with tumor size change. The clones in this table, taken by TCRdb from immuneACCESS, are in-frame only. Not every clone is retained; where verified, under half of the shortfall comes from an unresolved V gene, and the cause of the rest is unknown. V, J and clone size were drawn from that table, and D and trimming were deduced from the DNA. This sample comprises over 13,000 clones, 74% of them detected only once. The ten largest clones represent approximately 2.3% of the sample.

The source material was PBMCs, sampled after nivolumab (anti-PD-1) treatment. Recombination joined TRBV5-4 with TRBJ2-1; 10 central nucleotides agree with TRBD1. The receptor was isolated from a person between 40 and 85 years old with oral cavity squamous cell carcinoma. The encoded CDR3 is CASTEGQGISYNEQFF. The DNA sequence is as follows: TGTGCCAGCACCGAGGGACAGGGGATCTCCTACAATGAGCAGTTCTTC.